This T cell receptor (beta chain) was captured by sequencing in a study of blood T cell repertoires in COVID-19 (TCRdb year 2020). Looking at the study overall: Samples covering the acute and convalescent phases of COVID-19 were provided by collaborators in the United States, Italy and Spain. The dataset comprised deeply sampled blood TCRbeta repertoires from subjects exposed to, actively infected with, or recovered from COVID-19. A freely available public database, intended as a resource for researchers studying the immune response to SARS-CoV-2, is where the repertoires were released. The prospective study material was composed of cDNA or gDNA derived from T cells, B-cell-depleted T cells, or PBMCs. Where available, HLA class I and class II types were taken from metadata supplied by the sample provider and were not determined by assay-based typing. Sample metadata almost always included a de-identified subject ID, COVID-19 status, age in years and sex. The samples were drawn from two sources: the first 160 participants of the ongoing ImmuneRACE study, and fewer than 1,500 subjects contributed by 6 global collaborators. General conclusions and limits of the study: The amount of clinical and demographic metadata varied by source and participant and was provided uncurated.

This clone was found a few times. The clone's antigen remains unknown. Base qualities were left out, and no much larger clone turns up one base away. The immunoSEQ Assay, a bias-controlled multiplex PCR, was used to amplify TCRbeta CDR3 regions from genomic DNA. The paper's processing steps were these. Nucleated cell counts per sample were estimated from amplification of reference gene primers within the assay. Sequence reads were collapsed and filtered to measure the absolute abundance of every unique TCRbeta CDR3 rearrangement. For each sample, productive Simpson clonality was calculated as the square root of Simpson's diversity index over productive rearrangements. The table comes from immuneACCESS by way of TCRdb, which keeps in-frame sequences with V and J called. Part of the clones is missing from these tables; in studies checked, under half for an unresolved V gene and the rest for unknown reasons. Clone size and V and J calls were adopted from that table, with D and trimming inferred from the DNA. In this sample the table shows around 250,000 clones, roughly 81% of which occur a single time. Jointly, the top ten make up more than 6.5% of the sample.

Enrolling through a virtual design, the prospective study's participants ranged in age from roughly 18 to 89 years and lived across 24 United States geographic areas. In the prospective study, cohorts were assigned on the basis of participant-reported clinical history obtained from a screening survey and a study questionnaire. Exposed participants were defined as having been in contact with someone with a PCR-confirmed or clinician-diagnosed COVID-19 case within 2 weeks of study entry. In the prospective study, mobile phlebotomists collected whole blood, serum and a nasopharyngeal or oropharyngeal swab from each participant. Over a roughly two-month period, participants in the prospective study had the option of providing additional blood draws and questionnaires. Before DNA extraction, prospective study blood samples were shipped either frozen or at room temperature. The CDR3 holds 14 amino acids from the cysteine to the phenylalanine. Only the CDR3 region is kept as DNA, spanning 42 bases read in frame from base 1. As encoded in the germline V gene (reference sequence), CDR1 is SEHNR while CDR2 is FQNEAQ. The V and J ends are trimmed by 5 bases and 3 bases, leaving 13 bases between them.

The TCR originated in a woman between 50 and 59 years old who had been exposed to COVID-19. The sequenced material came from PBMCs or T cells enriched from blood (not recorded which). This receptor chain uses TRBV7-9 and TRBJ1-2; a tentative D match to TRBD1 spans 5 bases. CDR3 protein: CASSKQAGDYGYTF. In nucleotide form, the sequence is TGTGCCAGCAGCAAACAGGCTGGGGACTATGGCTACACCTTC.